This passage covers 3 T cell receptor beta chains from one sample sequenced in a study of cytomegalovirus exposure and HLA in healthy donors. The primer mix had 60 Vbeta and 13 Jbeta primers. Repertoires were generated with immunoSEQ multiplex PCR, while TCRdb's copy carries only in-frame clones and drops some. The sample records fewer than 85,000 clones, under 80% being singletons. Sequencing used PBMCs. The source of these receptors is a male donor in good health and CMV-seropositive.

V usage is TRBV9 and J usage is TRBJ2-3, with D tentatively TRBD2 (6 bases). From germline, CDR1 is SGDLS and CDR2 YYNGEE. This CDR3 contains 16 residues. Trimming took 0 bases from V and 2 from J, leaving 13 bases between them. The CDR3 loop reads CASSVAAGLSTDTQYF. The CDR3 DNA follows: TGTGCCAGCAGCGTAGCTGCGGGACTCTCCACAGATACGCAGTATTTT. Using reference TRBV9 and TRBJ2-3 for the parts outside the CDR3, the full variable domain is DSGVTQTPKHLITATGQRVTLRCSPRSGDLSVYWYQQSLDQGLQFLIQYYNGEERAKGNILERFSAQQFPDLHSELNLSSLELGDSALYFCASSVAAGLSTDTQYFGPGTRLTVL.

The CDR3 region has the DNA TGTGCCACCAGCAGAGCCAACAGTCGCTACAATGAGCAGTTCTTC. Encoded protein: CATSRANSRYNEQFF. This chain connects TRBV15 to TRBJ2-1; D call uncertain. This CDR3 region has 15 residues. Germline-derived CDR1 and CDR2 are LNHNV and YYDKDF (reference sequence). V gave up 1 base and J gave up 3 bases, with 10 bases separating them.

The chain is built from TRBV27 and TRBJ2-7; TRBD1 matches 8 bases. Germline V gene lookup returns CDR1 MNHEY and CDR2 SMNVEV (reference sequence). J lost 6 bases, V lost 6 bases, and 4 bases had no gene match. The CDR3 covers 12 residues. The CDR3 is CASSTTGAEQYF. Here the CDR3 DNA reads TGTGCCAGCAGCACGACAGGGGCCGAGCAGTACTTC.